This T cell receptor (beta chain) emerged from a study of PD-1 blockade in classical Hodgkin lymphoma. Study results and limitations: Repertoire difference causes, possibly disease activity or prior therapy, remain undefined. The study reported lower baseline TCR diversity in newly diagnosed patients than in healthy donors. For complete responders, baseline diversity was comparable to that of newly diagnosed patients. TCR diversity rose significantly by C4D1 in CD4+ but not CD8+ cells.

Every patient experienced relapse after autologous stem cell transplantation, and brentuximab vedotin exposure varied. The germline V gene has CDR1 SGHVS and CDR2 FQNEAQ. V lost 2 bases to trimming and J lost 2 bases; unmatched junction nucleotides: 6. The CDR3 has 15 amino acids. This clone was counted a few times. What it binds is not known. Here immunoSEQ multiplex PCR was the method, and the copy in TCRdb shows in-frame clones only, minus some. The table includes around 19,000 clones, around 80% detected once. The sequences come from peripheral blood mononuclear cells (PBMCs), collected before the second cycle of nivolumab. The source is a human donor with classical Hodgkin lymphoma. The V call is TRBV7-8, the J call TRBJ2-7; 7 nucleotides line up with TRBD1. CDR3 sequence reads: CASSLSQGDPYEQYF. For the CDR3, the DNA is TGTGCCAGCAGCTTATCGCAGGGGGACCCCTACGAGCAGTACTTC.